This T cell receptor (beta chain) was sequenced in a study of cytomegalovirus exposure and HLA in healthy donors. Sequencing was performed with immunoSEQ multiplex PCR; in TCRdb, only in-frame clones are kept and a portion is missing. The table includes around 160,000 clones, around 90% detected once. CDR3 length: 14 amino acids. The V segment lost 2 bases and the J segment 5 bases; nucleotides outside the gene matches: 4. Germline lookup yields CDR1 KGHSH and CDR2 LQKENI. The sequenced material came from PBMCs. This TCR was sampled from a man between 18 and 29 years old in good health and CMV-seronegative. The genes are TRBV18 and TRBJ2-5; 8 bases map to TRBD1. CDR3 nucleotide sequence: TGTGCCAGCTCACCAAGGACAGGGTGGGAGACCCAGTACTTC. Protein sequence: CASSPRTGWETQYF.